The sequence of this T cell receptor (beta chain) was determined in a study of vaccination effects on CD4 cells after COVID-19. Study conclusions and caveats: Clones that were induced by infection or by vaccine showed marked contraction late after vaccination. The study enrolled few convalescent patients and sampled no early post-infection timepoints.

Using immunoSEQ multiplex PCR, the repertoire was profiled, and TCRdb retains in-frame clones only, with some absent. The sample lists 30,000 or so clones; roughly 62% were seen once. Germline values: CDR1 SGHAT, CDR2 FQNNGV. The CDR3 consists of 14 residues. V was pared by 4 bases and J by 4 bases, with 3 bases of the junction left unmatched. Viral peptide pool expansion of antigen-specific CD4+ T cells preceded sequencing in the ViraFEST assay. Following culture for ten to eleven days, CD4+ T cells were isolated. This clone appeared a few times. Its matching antigen is unknown. The sample in question was CD4+ T cells from PBMCs cultured with HCoV-229E spike peptides, obtained before COVID-19 vaccination. V usage is TRBV11-2 and J usage is TRBJ1-2; 10 bases align to TRBD1. This receptor was identified in a human donor who received a COVID-19 vaccine. The CDR3 sequence is CASSSGQGTYGYTF. For the CDR3, the DNA is TGTGCCAGCAGCTCGGGACAGGGGACCTATGGCTACACCTTC.